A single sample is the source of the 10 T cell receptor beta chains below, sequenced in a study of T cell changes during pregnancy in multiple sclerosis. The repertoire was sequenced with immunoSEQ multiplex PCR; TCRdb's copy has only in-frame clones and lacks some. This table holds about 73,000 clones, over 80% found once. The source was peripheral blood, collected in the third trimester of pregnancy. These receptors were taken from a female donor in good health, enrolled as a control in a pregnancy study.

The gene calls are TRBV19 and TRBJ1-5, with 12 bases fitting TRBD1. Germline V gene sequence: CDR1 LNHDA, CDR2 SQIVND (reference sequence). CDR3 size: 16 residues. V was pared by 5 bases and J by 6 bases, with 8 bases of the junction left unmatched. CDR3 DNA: TGTGCCAGTAGTCGTCCCGGGACAGGGGGCGGTCAGCCCCAGCATTTT. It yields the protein CASSRPGTGGGQPQHF. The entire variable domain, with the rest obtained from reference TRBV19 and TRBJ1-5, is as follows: DGGITQSPKYLFRKEGQNVTLSCEQNLNHDAMYWYRQDPGQGLRLIYYSQIVNDFQKGDIAEGYSVSREKKESFPLTVTSAQKNPTAFYLCASSRPGTGGGQPQHFGDGTRLSIL.

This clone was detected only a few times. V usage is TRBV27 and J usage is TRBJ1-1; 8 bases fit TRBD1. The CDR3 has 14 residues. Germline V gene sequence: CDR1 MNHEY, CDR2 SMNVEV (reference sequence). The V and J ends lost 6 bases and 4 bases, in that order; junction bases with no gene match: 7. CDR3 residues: CASRVIQGGTEAFF. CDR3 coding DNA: TGTGCCAGCAGGGTGATACAGGGGGGCACTGAAGCTTTCTTT.

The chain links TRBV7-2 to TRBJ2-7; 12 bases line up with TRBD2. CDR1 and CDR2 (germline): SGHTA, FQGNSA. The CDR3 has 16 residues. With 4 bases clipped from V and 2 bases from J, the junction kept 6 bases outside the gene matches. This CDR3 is CASSSLTSGRAYEQYF. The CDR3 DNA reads TGTGCCAGCAGCTCCTTGACTAGCGGGAGAGCCTACGAGCAGTACTTC.

The CDR3: CASSQPYRVVGNQPQHF. In nucleotides, the CDR3 is TGCGCCAGCAGCCAACCTTACAGGGTCGTTGGCAATCAGCCCCAGCATTTT. This chain uses TRBV4-1 with TRBJ1-5; D is possibly TRBD1 (6 bases). Germline V lookup: CDR1 MGHRA, CDR2 YSYEKL. This CDR3 has 17 residues. V lost 2 bases and J 2 bases, leaving 16 bases between the germline ends.

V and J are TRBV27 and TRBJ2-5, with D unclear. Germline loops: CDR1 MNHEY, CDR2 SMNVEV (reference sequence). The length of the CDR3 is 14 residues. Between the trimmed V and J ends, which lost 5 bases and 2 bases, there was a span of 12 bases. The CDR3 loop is CASSPLQSQETQYF. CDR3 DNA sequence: TGTGCCAGCAGTCCATTACAGAGTCAAGAGACCCAGTACTTC.

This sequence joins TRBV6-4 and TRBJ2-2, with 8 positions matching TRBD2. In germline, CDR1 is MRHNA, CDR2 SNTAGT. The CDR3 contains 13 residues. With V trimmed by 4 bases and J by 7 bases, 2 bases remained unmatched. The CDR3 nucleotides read TGTGCCAGCAGTGCGACTAGCGTCGGGGAGCTGTTTTTT. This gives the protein CASSATSVGELFF.

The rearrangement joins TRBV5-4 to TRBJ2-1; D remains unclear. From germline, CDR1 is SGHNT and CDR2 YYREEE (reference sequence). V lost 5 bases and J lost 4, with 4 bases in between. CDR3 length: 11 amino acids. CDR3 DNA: TGTGCCAGCAGGAGTTACAATGAGCAGTTCTTC. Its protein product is CASRSYNEQFF. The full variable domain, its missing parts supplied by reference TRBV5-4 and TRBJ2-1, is ETGVTQSPTHLIKTRGQQVTLRCSSQSGHNTVSWYQQALGQGPQFIFQYYREEENGRGNFPPRFSGLQFPNYSSELNVNALELDDSALYLCASRSYNEQFFGPGTRLTVL.

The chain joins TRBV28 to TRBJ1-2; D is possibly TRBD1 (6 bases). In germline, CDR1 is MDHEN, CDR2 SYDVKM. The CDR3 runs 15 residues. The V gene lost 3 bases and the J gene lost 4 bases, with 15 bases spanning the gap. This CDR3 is CASSFETGLRYGYTF. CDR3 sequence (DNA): TGTGCCAGCAGTTTCGAGACAGGACTCCGCTATGGCTACACCTTC.

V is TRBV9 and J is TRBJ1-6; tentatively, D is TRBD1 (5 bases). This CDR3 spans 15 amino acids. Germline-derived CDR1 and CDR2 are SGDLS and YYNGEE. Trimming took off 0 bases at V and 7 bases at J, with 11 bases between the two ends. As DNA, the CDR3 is TGTGCCAGCAGCGTAGGAGGGGAGGGGAATTCACCCCTCCACTTT. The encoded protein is CASSVGGEGNSPLHF.

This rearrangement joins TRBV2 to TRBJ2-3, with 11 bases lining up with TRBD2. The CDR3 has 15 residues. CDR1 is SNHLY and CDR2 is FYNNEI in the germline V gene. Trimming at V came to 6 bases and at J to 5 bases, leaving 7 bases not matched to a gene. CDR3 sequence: CASRLLAGEGDTQYF. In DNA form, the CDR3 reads TGTGCCAGCAGATTACTAGCGGGAGAGGGAGATACGCAGTATTTT.